This T cell receptor (beta chain) was sequenced for a study of T cells in Graves' hyperthyroidism and ophthalmopathy. RNA transcripts gave rise to amplified TCR beta CDR3 regions. First-round RT-PCR targeting the TCR CDR3 was performed with the HTBI primer set. MiXCR, applied by TCRdb to the multiplex PCR reads, yields one record per CDR3 protein. The top ten hold under 45% of the sample, which has approximately 300,000 distinct CDR3 sequences, roughly a fifth seen once. This clonotype appeared many times. The sample comprised blood. This sequence originates from a man aged 45-65 years with Graves' ophthalmopathy.

DNA for the CDR3: TGTGCCAGCTCACCACCGCAGGGATCGGATTGGGCCCCCGAAGCTTTCTTT. Encoded protein: CASSPPQGSDWAPEAFF. The rearrangement links TRBV18 to TRBJ1-1; D may be TRBD1 (5 bases). The CDR3 has 17 residues. CDR1 and CDR2 from the germline V gene are KGHSH and LQKENI. V gave up 0 bases and J gave up 8 bases, with 22 bases separating them.